The clone carrying this T cell receptor (beta chain) was found many times. No antigen is known for it. Diagnosis used clinical symptoms, serum thyroxine, TRAb, thyroid ultrasound and orbital computed tomography. What supplied the PBMCs was roughly 10 ml of fresh peripheral blood. The data are from a study of Graves' ophthalmopathy and Graves' hyperthyroidism. Study-level findings and limits: The blood repertoire also included most expanded thyroid clonotypes above 0.001 frequency.

CDR3 length: 14 residues. Germline CDR1 MNHEY, CDR2 SMNVEV (reference sequence). Trimming pared 6 bases from V and 4 bases from J, leaving 15 bases between. RNA served as the template for amplifying TCR beta CDR3 regions. Following a first-round RT-PCR that used HTBI primers, a second-round multiplex PCR was carried out. TCRdb fed the multiplex PCR reads into MiXCR, producing one record per CDR3 protein. The sample has hundreds of thousands of distinct CDR3 sequences; 22% are singletons. Sequenced sample: peripheral blood. This clonotype was obtained from a woman between 18 and 29 years old with stable Graves' hyperthyroidism. Some clones in this sample may be carry-over from other donors' samples. The J gene is TRBJ1-2, the V gene TRBV27, with D possibly TRBD1 on 6 matching bases. In DNA form, the CDR3 reads TGTGCCAGCAGACCAGGGGAGGACCTCTATGGCTACACCTTC. This translates into CASRPGEDLYGYTF.